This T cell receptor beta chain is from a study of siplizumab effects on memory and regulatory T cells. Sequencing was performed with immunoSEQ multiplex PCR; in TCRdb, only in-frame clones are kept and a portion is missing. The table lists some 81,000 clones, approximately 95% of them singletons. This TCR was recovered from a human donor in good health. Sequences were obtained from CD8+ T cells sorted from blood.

The CDR3 here is CASSLGSYEQYF. For the CDR3, the DNA is TGTGCCAGCAGCTTAGGCTCCTACGAGCAGTACTTC. The gene calls are TRBV7-6 and TRBJ2-7; D uncertain. Germline loops: CDR1 SGHVS, CDR2 FNYEAQ. V lost 1 base to trimming and J lost 0 bases, with 1 base between them. The CDR3 is 12 residues long.